These 14 T cell receptor beta chains share one sample of origin, sequenced in a study of tissue T cells after allogeneic stem cell transplantation. Stated time point: mouse harvest day 14 after allogeneic transplant. The graft held 10^6 splenic CD5+ T cells and 10^7 T-cell-depleted bone marrow cells. The repertoire was sequenced with immunoSEQ multiplex PCR; TCRdb's copy has only in-frame clones and lacks some. The data hold under 5,500 clones, with about 50% observed a single time. The sequenced sample was gut tissue. The receptors were sampled from a female BALB/c mouse given C57BL/6 T cells with graft-versus-host disease after an allogeneic hematopoietic cell transplant.

This clone is classed as large. Genes and germline come from the mouse. The read ends 1 residue before the CDR3 terminus; that terminus is restored from the germline J gene. The chain couples TRBV12-1 to TRBJ2-7, with D perhaps matching TRBD1 or TRBD2 (5 bases each). V was shortened by 4 bases and J by 4 bases, with 13 bases between the two germline ends. CDR3 length: 13 amino acids. Germline values: CDR1 SGHSN, CDR2 HYEKVE. The CDR3 loop is CASSTSGVYEQYF. The sequenced part of the CDR3 DNA is TGTGCCAGCTCCACCTCGGGGGTTTATGAACAGTAC.

This clone has a single count. Germline and genes here are mouse. Read sequence stops 1 residue before the CDR3 end, and the germline J gene provides the missing end. The chain combines TRBV31 with TRBJ2-4; D is unclear. This CDR3 is built from 13 residues. Germline V CDR1 and CDR2: GKSSPN, SITVG. The V and J ends lost 0 bases and 0 bases respectively, with 4 bases between them. Incomplete CDR3 DNA: TGTGCCTGGAGTCTAGGGAGTCAAAACACCTTGTAC. Protein sequence: CAWSLGSQNTLY. The CDR3 as a whole reads CAWSLGSQNTLYF.

This clone is medium-sized within its sample. Gene names denote mouse genes. The CDR3 end is not reached by the read, which stops 1 residue before it; the germline J gene fills it in. The genes are TRBV16 and TRBJ1-3; no definite D call. This CDR3 has 14 residues. V was clipped by 3 bases and J by 0 bases, with 6 bases between them. Germline V gives CDR1 SGHSA, CDR2 FRNQAP. The CDR3 loop reads CASSFTASGNTLYF. Partial CDR3 DNA: TGTGCAAGCAGCTTCACAGCTTCTGGAAATACGCTCTAT.

Of note for this clone: Each gene name is a mouse one. The sequenced fragment ends 1 residue before the CDR3 boundary, so the rest is inferred from the germline J gene. This sequence joins TRBV16 and TRBJ1-4, with D possibly TRBD1 on 5 matching bases. This CDR3 has 15 residues. Germline values: CDR1 SGHSA, CDR2 FRNQAP. Trimming removed 1 base from V and 3 bases from J, with 9 bases in between. Partial CDR3 DNA: TGTGCAAGCAGCTTAGTTTCAGGGACCAACGAAAGATTATTT. It yields the protein CASSLVSGTNERLF. In full, the CDR3 is CASSLVSGTNERLFF. Full variable domain (outside the CDR3, taken from reference TRBV16 and TRBJ1-4): NAGVIQTPRHKVTGKGQEATLWCEPISGHSAVFWYRQTIVQGLEFLTYFRNQAPIDDSGMPKERFSAQMPNQSHSTLKIQSTQPQDSAVYLCASSLVSGTNERLFFGHGTKLSVL.

As to this clone: Gene names are the mouse ones. The read falls 1 residue short of the CDR3 end, and the missing part is taken from the germline J gene. V usage is TRBV12-2 and J usage is TRBJ1-4; D remains unclear. V was clipped by 2 bases and J by 0 bases, with 9 bases between them. The CDR3 is 15 amino acids. Germline V gene sequence: CDR1 SGHLS, CDR2 HYDKME. CDR3 bases read: TGTGCCAGCTCTCCGACAACAATTTCCAACGAAAGATTATTT. Protein: CASSPTTISNERLF. In full, the CDR3 is CASSPTTISNERLFF. Drawing the rest from reference TRBV12-2 and TRBJ1-4, the complete variable domain is NSGVVQSPRYIIKGKGERSILKCIPISGHLSVAWYQQTQGQELKFFIQHYDKMERDKGNLPSRFSVQQFDDYHSEMNMSALELEDSAVYFCASSPTTISNERLFFGHGTKLSVL.

In the case of this clone: One end of the junction does not line up with germline, which may come from a read error. The germline and genes are mouse ones. CDR3 residues: CASSIHTPGNTLYF. The CDR3 bases that were read are TGTGCCAGCAGTATTCACACGCCAGGAAACACGCTCTAT. The J gene is TRBJ1-3, the V gene TRBV19; D uncertain. The sequence runs out 1 residue before the end of the CDR3; the remainder is reconstructed from the germline J gene. Looked up from germline, CDR1 is FNHDT and CDR2 is SITEND (reference sequence). This CDR3 has 14 amino acids.

A note on this clone: The genes and germline here are from mouse. The chain's CDR3 is CASNFQDTQYF. The part of the CDR3 DNA that was read is TGTGCCAGCAATTTCCAAGACACCCAGTAC. The chain is built from TRBV15 and TRBJ2-5; unclear D gene. The read terminates 1 residue ahead of where the CDR3 ends, so the germline J gene completes it. This CDR3 has 11 amino acids. CDR1 and CDR2 (germline): SGHND, FRSKSL. V was trimmed by 7 bases and J by 2 bases, leaving 4 bases between them. Supplemented by reference TRBV15 and TRBJ2-5, the full variable domain reads DAGVTQTPRHEVAEKGQTIILKCEPVSGHNDLFWYRQTKIQGLELLSYFRSKSLMEDGGAFKDRFKAEMLNSSFSTLKIQPTEPKDSAVYLCASNFQDTQYFGPGTRLLVL.

This clone is labeled as large. The gene symbols are mouse symbols. The sequence runs out 1 residue before the end of the CDR3; the remainder is reconstructed from the germline J gene. The V gene is TRBV26, the J gene TRBJ1-2; no clear D gene. The CDR3 runs to 13 residues. V lost 7 bases and J 0 bases, leaving 9 bases between the germline ends. Germline V CDR1 and CDR2: KGHPV, FQNQEV (reference sequence). CDR3 DNA, as far as it was read: TGTGCCAGCATAGGCAATGCAAACTCCGACTACACC. Translating gives CASIGNANSDYT. The full CDR3 protein reads CASIGNANSDYTF.

As to this clone: Gene names refer to mouse genes. Sequencing ends 1 residue short of the CDR3 end; the germline J gene provides the rest. The chain has TRBV1 and TRBJ1-1; tentatively, D is TRBD1 (6 bases). The germline V gene has CDR1 NSQYPW and CDR2 LRSPGD (reference sequence). The CDR3 is 11 amino acids. Trimming shortened V by 4 bases and J by 7 bases, and 7 bases separated the two germline ends. The CDR3 protein is CTCSGTEEVFF. The sequenced part of the CDR3 DNA is TGCACCTGCAGTGGGACAGAAGAAGTCTTC.

As for this clone: Gene names refer to mouse genes. The CDR3 end is not reached by the read, which stops 1 residue before it; the germline J gene fills it in. The gene calls are TRBV26 and TRBJ1-1; D perhaps matches TRBD1 (6 bases). With 4 bases removed from V and 2 bases from J, the gap between germline ends came to 8 bases. From germline, CDR1 is KGHPV and CDR2 FQNQEV (reference sequence). This CDR3 contains 13 residues. The CDR3 loop reads CASSRGHNTEVFF. The DNA read from the CDR3 is TGTGCCAGCAGTCGGGGACACAACACAGAAGTCTTC.

This clone was counted only a few times. Gene names refer to mouse genes. The read is 1 residue too short to cover the CDR3 end, so that end is filled in from the germline J gene. The rearrangement joins TRBV23 to TRBJ2-7; TRBD1 reflects the table's D call only, with no check against the DNA. CDR3 size: 11 residues. The germline gives CDR1 KGHTA, CDR2 FQNQQP. The part of the CDR3 DNA that was read is TGCTCCAGCAGTCAACACTATGAACAGTAC. Translated: CSSSQHYEQY. The complete CDR3 protein is CSSSQHYEQYF. Full variable domain (outside the CDR3, taken from reference TRBV23 and TRBJ2-7): DAAVTQKPRYLIKMKGQEAEMKCIPEKGHTAVFWYQQKQSKELKFLIYFQNQQPLDQIDMVKERFSAVCPSSSLCSLGIRTCEAEDSALYLCSSSQHYEQYFGPGTRLTVL.

On this clone itself: Gene names and germline refer to mouse. The CDR3 bases that were read are TGCTCCAGCAGTCCACAGGGGAACACAGAAGTCTTC. The encoded protein is CSSSPQGNTEVF. The entire CDR3 reads CSSSPQGNTEVFF. The genes are TRBV23 and TRBJ1-1; TRBD1, the table's D call, lacks a check against the DNA. Read data end 1 residue before the CDR3 end; the end is taken from the germline J gene. Germline values: CDR1 KGHTA, CDR2 FQNQQP. The CDR3 has 13 residues.

This clone turned up a few times. Gene names refer to mouse genes. The read gets to within 1 residue of the CDR3 end, and the germline J gene fills in the rest. The chain combines TRBV26 with TRBJ2-7; D ambiguous. CDR1 KGHPV and CDR2 FQNQEV come from the germline V gene (reference sequence). V dropped 0 bases and J dropped 1 base, with 4 bases sitting between them. There are 13 residues in the CDR3. The sequenced CDR3 bases are TGTGCCAGCAGTCTGTCACAATCCTATGAACAGTAC. It specifies CASSLSQSYEQY. The whole CDR3 region reads CASSLSQSYEQYF.

On this clone: The gene symbols are mouse symbols. Sequencing ends 1 residue short of the CDR3 end; the germline J gene provides the rest. Additional DNA sequences in this sample encode the identical CDR3. This chain uses TRBV19 with TRBJ2-3; tentatively, D is TRBD1 or TRBD2 (6 bases each). Trimming left V 0 bases short and J 0 bases short, with 8 bases between. The CDR3 totals 15 residues. CDR1 is FNHDT, CDR2 SITEND, per germline (reference sequence). The sequenced part of the CDR3 DNA is TGTGCCAGCAGTATAGGGGGGCCTAGTGCAGAAACGCTGTAT. Protein sequence: CASSIGGPSAETLY. The complete CDR3 sequence is CASSIGGPSAETLYF.